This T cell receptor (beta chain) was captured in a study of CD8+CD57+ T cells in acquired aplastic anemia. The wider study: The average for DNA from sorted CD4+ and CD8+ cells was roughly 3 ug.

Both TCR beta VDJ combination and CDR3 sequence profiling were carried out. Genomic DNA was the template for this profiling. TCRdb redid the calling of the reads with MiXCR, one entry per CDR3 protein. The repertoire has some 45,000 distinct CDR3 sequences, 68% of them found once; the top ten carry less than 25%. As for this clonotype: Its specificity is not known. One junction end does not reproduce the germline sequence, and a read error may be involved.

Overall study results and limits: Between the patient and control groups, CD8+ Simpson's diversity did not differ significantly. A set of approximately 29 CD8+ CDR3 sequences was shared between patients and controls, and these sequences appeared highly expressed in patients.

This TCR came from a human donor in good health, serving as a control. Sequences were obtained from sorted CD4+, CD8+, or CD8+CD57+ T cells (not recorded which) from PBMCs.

In DNA form, the CDR3 reads TGTGCCGGCAGCTTATCAGGACCTGAACGCCTCCACTTT. Protein sequence: CAGSLSGPERLHF. J is TRBJ1-6 and V is TRBV7-3; no clear D. Germline V lookup: CDR1 SGHTA, CDR2 FQGTGA. The CDR3 contains 13 residues.